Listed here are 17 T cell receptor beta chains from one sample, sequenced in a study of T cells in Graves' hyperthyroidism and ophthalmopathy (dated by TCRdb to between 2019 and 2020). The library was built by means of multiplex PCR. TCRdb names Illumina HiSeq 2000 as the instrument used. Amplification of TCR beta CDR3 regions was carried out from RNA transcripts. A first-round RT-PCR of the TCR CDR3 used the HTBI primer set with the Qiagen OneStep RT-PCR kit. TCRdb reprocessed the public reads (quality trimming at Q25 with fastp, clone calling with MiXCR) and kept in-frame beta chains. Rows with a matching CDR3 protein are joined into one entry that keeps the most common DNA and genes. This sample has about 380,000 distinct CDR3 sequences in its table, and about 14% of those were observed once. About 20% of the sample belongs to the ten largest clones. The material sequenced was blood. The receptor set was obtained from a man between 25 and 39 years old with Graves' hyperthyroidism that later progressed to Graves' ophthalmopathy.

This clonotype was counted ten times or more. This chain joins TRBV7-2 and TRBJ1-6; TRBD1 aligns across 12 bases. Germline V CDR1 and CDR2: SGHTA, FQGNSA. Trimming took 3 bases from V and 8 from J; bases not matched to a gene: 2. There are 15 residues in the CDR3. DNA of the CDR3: TGTGCCAGCAGCTTGGGACAGGGGGCTTATTCACCCCTCCACTTT. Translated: CASSLGQGAYSPLHF.

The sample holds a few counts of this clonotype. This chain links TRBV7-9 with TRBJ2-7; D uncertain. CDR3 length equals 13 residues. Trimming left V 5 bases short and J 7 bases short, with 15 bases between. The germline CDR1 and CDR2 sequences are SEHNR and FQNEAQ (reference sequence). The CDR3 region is CASSRMGLAEQYF. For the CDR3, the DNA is TGTGCCAGCAGCCGTATGGGTTTGGCGGAGCAGTACTTC.

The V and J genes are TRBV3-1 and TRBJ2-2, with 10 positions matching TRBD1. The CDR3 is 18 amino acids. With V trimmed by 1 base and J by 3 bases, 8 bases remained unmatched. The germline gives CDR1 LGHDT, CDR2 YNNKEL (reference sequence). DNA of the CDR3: TGTGCCAGCAGCCAAGGGGGTCCGGGACAGGGGTACACCGGGGAGCTGTTTTTT. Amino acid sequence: CASSQGGPGQGYTGELFF.

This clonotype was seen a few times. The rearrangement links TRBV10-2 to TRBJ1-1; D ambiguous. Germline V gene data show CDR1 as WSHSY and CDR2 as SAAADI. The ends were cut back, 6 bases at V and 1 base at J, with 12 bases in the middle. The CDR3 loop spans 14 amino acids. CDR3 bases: TGCGCCAGCAGGTCGGACGGAAGGAACACTGAAGCTTTCTTT. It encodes CASRSDGRNTEAFF.

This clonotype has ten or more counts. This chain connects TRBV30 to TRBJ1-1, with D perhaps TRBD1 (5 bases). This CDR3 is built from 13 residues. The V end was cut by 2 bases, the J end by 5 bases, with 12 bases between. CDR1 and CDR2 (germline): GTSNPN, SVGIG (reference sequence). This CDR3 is CAWSWGGRTEAFF. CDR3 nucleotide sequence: TGTGCCTGGAGTTGGGGGGGACGGACTGAAGCTTTCTTT.

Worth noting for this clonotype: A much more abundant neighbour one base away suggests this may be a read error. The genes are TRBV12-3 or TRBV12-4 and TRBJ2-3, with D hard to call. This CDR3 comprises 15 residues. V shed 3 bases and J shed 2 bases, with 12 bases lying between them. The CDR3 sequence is CASSFQRLVTDTQYF. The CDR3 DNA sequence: TGTGCCAGCAGTTTTCAGAGGCTAGTCACAGATACGCAGTATTTT.

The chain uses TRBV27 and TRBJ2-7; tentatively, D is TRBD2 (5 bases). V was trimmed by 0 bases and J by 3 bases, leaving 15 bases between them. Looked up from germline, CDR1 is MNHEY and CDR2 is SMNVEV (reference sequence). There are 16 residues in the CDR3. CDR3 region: CASSLSITGSLYEQYF. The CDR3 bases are TGTGCCAGCAGTTTATCGATAACGGGGAGTCTCTACGAGCAGTACTTC.

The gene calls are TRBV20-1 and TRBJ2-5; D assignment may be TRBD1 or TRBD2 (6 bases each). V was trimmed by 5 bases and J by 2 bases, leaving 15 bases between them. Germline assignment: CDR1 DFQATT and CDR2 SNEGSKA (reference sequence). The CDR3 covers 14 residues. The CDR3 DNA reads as TGCAGTGCTTGGGGAAGGAGGGGGCAAGAGACCCAGTACTTC. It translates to CSAWGRRGQETQYF.

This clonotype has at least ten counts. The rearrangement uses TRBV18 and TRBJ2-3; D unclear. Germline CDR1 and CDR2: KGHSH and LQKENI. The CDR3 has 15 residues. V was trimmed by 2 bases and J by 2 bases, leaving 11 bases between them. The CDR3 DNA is TGTGCCAGCTCACCATCGGCCCTGAACACAGATACGCAGTATTTT. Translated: CASSPSALNTDTQYF.

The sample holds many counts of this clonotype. DNA of the CDR3: TGTGCTAGTGGTTTGGGGGTTACAGGGTTGAAAACAGATACGCAGTATTTT. It yields the protein CASGLGVTGLKTDTQYF. V gene TRBV12-5 combines with J gene TRBJ2-3, with D perhaps TRBD1 (6 bases). V dropped 1 base and J dropped 3 bases, with 17 bases sitting between them. Germline V gives CDR1 LGHNT, CDR2 FRNRAP. The CDR3 totals 17 residues.

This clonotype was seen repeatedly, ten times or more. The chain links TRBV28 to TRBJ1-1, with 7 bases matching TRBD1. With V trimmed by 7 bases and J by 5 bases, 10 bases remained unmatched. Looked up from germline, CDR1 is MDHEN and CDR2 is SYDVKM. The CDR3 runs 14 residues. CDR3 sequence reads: CASTPTGMGTEAFF. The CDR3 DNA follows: TGTGCCAGCACCCCGACAGGGATGGGGACTGAAGCTTTCTTT.

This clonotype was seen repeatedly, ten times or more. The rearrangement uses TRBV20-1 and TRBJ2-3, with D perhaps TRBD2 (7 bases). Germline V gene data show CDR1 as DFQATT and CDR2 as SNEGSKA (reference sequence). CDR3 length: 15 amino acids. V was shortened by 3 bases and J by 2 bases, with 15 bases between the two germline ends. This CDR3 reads CSASVRRGPTDTQYF. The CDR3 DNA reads TGCAGTGCTAGCGTAAGGCGGGGGCCCACAGATACGCAGTATTTT.

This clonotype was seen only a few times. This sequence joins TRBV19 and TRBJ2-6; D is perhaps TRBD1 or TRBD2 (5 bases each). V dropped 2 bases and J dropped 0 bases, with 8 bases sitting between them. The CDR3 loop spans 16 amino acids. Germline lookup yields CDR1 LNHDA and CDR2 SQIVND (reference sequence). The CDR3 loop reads CASSITGTSGANVLTF. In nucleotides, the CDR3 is TGTGCCAGTAGTATAACTGGGACCTCTGGGGCCAACGTCCTGACTTTC.

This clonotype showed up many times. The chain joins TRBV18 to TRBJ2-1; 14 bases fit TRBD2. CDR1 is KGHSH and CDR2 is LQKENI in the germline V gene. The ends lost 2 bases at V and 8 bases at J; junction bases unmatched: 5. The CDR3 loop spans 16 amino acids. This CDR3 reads CASSPRTSGGSDEQFF. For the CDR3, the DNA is TGTGCCAGCTCACCAAGGACTAGCGGGGGGAGTGATGAGCAGTTCTTC.

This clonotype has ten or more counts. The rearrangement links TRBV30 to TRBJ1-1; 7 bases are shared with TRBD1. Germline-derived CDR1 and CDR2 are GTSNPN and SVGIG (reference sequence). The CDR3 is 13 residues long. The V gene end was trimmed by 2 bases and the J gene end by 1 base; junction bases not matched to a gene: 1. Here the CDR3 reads CAWSRDRNTEAFF. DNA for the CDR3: TGTGCCTGGAGTAGGGACAGGAACACTGAAGCTTTCTTT. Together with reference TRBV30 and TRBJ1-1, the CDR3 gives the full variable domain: SQTIHQWPATLVQPVGSPLSLECTVEGTSNPNLYWYRQAAGRGLQLLFYSVGIGQISSEVPQNLSASRPQDRQFILSSKKLLLSDSGFYLCAWSRDRNTEAFFGQGTRLTVV.

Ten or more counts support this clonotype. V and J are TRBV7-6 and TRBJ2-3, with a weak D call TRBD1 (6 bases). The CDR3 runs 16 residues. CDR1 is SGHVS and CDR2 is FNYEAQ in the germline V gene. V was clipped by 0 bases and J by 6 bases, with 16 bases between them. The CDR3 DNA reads TGTGCCAGCAGCTTAGCGGGGGACACTTCGAGGGATACGCAGTATTTT. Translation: CASSLAGDTSRDTQYF.

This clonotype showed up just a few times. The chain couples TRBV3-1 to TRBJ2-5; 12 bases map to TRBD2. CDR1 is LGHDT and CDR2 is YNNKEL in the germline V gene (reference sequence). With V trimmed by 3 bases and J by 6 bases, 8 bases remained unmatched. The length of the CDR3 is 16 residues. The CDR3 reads CASSHLAGGPAKTQYF. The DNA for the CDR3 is TGTGCCAGCAGCCACCTAGCGGGGGGGCCGGCAAAGACCCAGTACTTC.